The rows below give T cell receptor beta chains drawn from one sample of a study of blood T cell repertoires in COVID-19. Measured with immunoSEQ multiplex PCR; TCRdb has only the in-frame clones, and not every one. The table has about 89,000 clones, approximately 89% seen once. Sequenced input: peripheral blood. These receptors all come from a man in his 60s with acute or convalescent COVID-19. Each CDR3 is given with its conserved first and last residue. A D gene is named only where the DNA matches it firmly. Size is stated for part of the rows, as once, few or many counts, or as a class when the clone is expanded.

abundance	v_gene	j_gene	d_gene	CDR3nt	CDR3aa
NA	TRBV14	TRBJ2-3	NA	TGTGCCAGCAGCCAAGCCACAGGGCGTTTAGATACGCAGTATTTT	CASSQATGRLDTQYF
once	TRBV5-1	TRBJ1-1	TRBD1	TGCGCCAGCAGGGGGACACAGGGGGGCACTGAAGCTTTCTTT	CASRGTQGGTEAFF
NA	TRBV13	TRBJ2-7	TRBD1	TGTGCCAGCAGCGAAATTTCAACTTGGACAGGCTCCTACGAGCAGTACTTC	CASSEISTWTGSYEQYF
NA	TRBV7-9	TRBJ1-1	NA	TGTGCCAGCAGCTTAGTTGGGTCAGGGGAGTTCGACACTGAAGCTTTCTTT	CASSLVGSGEFDTEAFF
NA	TRBV11-2	TRBJ2-3	TRBD2	TGTGCCAGCAGCTTCGCCCTGGGGACTAGCGGGAGCAACACAGATACGCAGTATTTT	CASSFALGTSGSNTDTQYF
NA	TRBV7-8	TRBJ2-5	NA	TGTGCCAGCAGCTTCAGGGACTCGGGGACCCAGTACTTC	CASSFRDSGTQYF
NA	TRBV4-1	TRBJ2-2	TRBD1	TGCGCCAGCAGCCAAGTCTCGGGACAGGGGTCTAACACCGGGGAGCTGTTTTTT	CASSQVSGQGSNTGELFF
NA	TRBV19	TRBJ1-5	NA	TGTGCCAGTAAAGTGCCAGGGGATCAGCCCCAGCATTTT	CASKVPGDQPQHF
few	TRBV5-4	TRBJ1-2	TRBD1	TGTGCCAGCAGCTACCCCGGGACAGGGGCCTATGGCTACACCTTC	CASSYPGTGAYGYTF
NA	TRBV7-7	TRBJ2-5	NA	TGTGCCAGCAGCTTAGCTAGAAGTTCAAGAGAGACCCAGTACTTC	CASSLARSSRETQYF
NA	TRBV5-1	TRBJ1-3	NA	TGCGCCAGCAGCACCAACAGGGACGCTGGAAACACCATATATTTT	CASSTNRDAGNTIYF
NA	TRBV13	TRBJ1-3	NA	TGTGCCAGCAGCTTCTCTAGGCTCTCTGGAAACACCATATATTTT	CASSFSRLSGNTIYF
NA	TRBV5-1	TRBJ1-2	NA	TGCGCCAGCATGAAGGACCCGACCTGGGAGGACTACACCTTC	CASMKDPTWEDYTF
NA	TRBV21-1	TRBJ2-5	NA	TGTGCCAGCAGCTTTAGACAGGGGGAGACCCAGTACTTC	CASSFRQGETQYF
NA	TRBV29-1	TRBJ1-4	NA	TGCAGCGTTGAAGATCAGACTTCGACCCCGCGGAGTTTT	CSVEDQTSTPRSF
NA	TRBV19	TRBJ2-3	TRBD1	TGTGCCAGTAGCGTACACGCCGGGACAGGGTTAGATACGCAGTATTTT	CASSVHAGTGLDTQYF
NA	TRBV5-1	TRBJ2-7	NA	TGCGCCAGCAGCCCGTCCGTGGACAGCCACTACGAGCAGTACTTC	CASSPSVDSHYEQYF
NA	TRBV5-4	TRBJ1-1	NA	TGTGCCAGCAGCTTAGGTCAGACTATTCCTGAAGCTTTCTTT	CASSLGQTIPEAFF
once	TRBV6-5	TRBJ2-7	NA	TGTGCCTCACGGGGGATCTACGAGCAGTACTTC	CASRGIYEQYF
NA	TRBV19	TRBJ2-5	TRBD2	TGTGCCAGTAGCCGGACTAGCGGGGGGCTGGAGACCCAGTACTTC	CASSRTSGGLETQYF
once	TRBV28	TRBJ2-3	TRBD2	TGTGCCAGCAGTTTATTACTGGCTAGCGGGAAGGATACGCAGTATTTT	CASSLLLASGKDTQYF
NA	TRBV6-5	TRBJ1-1	NA	TGTGCCAGCAGTTCCTCGGGGGCGCAGGGCACTGAAGCTTTCTTT	CASSSSGAQGTEAFF
NA	TRBV24-1	TRBJ2-1	TRBD1	TGTGCCACCAGTGATGCCGGGACAGCCTTTTTCTTC	CATSDAGTAFFF
NA	TRBV19	TRBJ2-5	TRBD1	TGTGCCAGTAGTACCGGGACAGGGGGCTCAGAGACCCAGTACTTC	CASSTGTGGSETQYF
NA	TRBV6-5	TRBJ2-3	TRBD2	TGTGCCAGCATCGAACCGGGACTAAGCACAGATACGCAGTATTTT	CASIEPGLSTDTQYF
NA	TRBV10-3	TRBJ1-1	TRBD1	TGTGCCATCAGTGAAGGATGGGGACAGCTTCTTGATGAACACGCCCCGGCTGAAGCTTTCTTT	CAISEGWGQLLDEHAPAEAFF
NA	TRBV5-1	TRBJ2-3	NA	TGCGCCAGCAGCTTCGGACAGCGCACAGATACGCAGTATTTT	CASSFGQRTDTQYF
NA	TRBV27	TRBJ2-7	NA	TGTGCCAGCAGTTTATCCTACGATTCCTACGAGCAGTACTTC	CASSLSYDSYEQYF
NA	TRBV2	TRBJ1-5	TRBD1	TGTGCCAGCGGCGCCGGGACAGGGAATTTTCAGCCCCAGCATTTT	CASGAGTGNFQPQHF
once	TRBV7-8	TRBJ1-5	NA	TGTGCCAGCAGCTTGGATAGGGGGTCCAATCAGCCCCAGCATTTT	CASSLDRGSNQPQHF
NA	TRBV3-1/TRBV3-2	TRBJ1-6	TRBD1	TGTGCCAGCAGCCAACGGGGACAGGGGGCTTCACCCCTCCACTTT	CASSQRGQGASPLHF
once	TRBV6-5	TRBJ2-2	TRBD1	TGTGCCAGCCAGGGGGCCTGGGCTACCGGGGAGCTGTTTTTT	CASQGAWATGELFF
NA	TRBV5-4	TRBJ2-5	NA	TGTGCCAGCAGCTTGTTCGGTGTGAGCATATCCAAGGAGACCCAGTACTTC	CASSLFGVSISKETQYF
NA	TRBV3-1/TRBV3-2	TRBJ2-5	NA	TGTGCCAGCAGCCGCCGACAGGGAGGAGGGGAGACCCAGTACTTC	CASSRRQGGGETQYF